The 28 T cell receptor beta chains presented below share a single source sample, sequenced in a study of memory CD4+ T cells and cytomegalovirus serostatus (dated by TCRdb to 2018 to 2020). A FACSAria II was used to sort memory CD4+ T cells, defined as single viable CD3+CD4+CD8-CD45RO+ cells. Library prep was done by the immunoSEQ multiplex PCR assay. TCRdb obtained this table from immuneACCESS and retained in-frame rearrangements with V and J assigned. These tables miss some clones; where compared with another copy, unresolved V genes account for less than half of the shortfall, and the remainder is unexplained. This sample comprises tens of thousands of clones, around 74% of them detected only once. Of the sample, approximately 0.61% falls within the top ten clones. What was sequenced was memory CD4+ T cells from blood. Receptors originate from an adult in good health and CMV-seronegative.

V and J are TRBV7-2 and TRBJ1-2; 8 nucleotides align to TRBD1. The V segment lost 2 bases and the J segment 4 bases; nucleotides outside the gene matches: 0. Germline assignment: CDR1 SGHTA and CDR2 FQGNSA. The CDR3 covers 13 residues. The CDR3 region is CASSLTGGYGYTF. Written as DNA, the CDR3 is TGTGCCAGCAGCTTAACAGGGGGCTATGGCTACACCTTC.

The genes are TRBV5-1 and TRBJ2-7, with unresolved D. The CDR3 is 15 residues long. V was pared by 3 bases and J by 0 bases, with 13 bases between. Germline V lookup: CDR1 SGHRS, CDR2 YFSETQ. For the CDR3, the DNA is TGCGCCAGCAGCTATGGGGTGGGAAGCTCCTACGAGCAGTACTTC. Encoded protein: CASSYGVGSSYEQYF. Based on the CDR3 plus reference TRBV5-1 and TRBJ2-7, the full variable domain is KAGVTQTPRYLIKTRGQQVTLSCSPISGHRSVSWYQQTPGQGLQFLFEYFSETQRNKGNFPGRFSGRQFSNSRSEMNVSTLELGDSALYLCASSYGVGSSYEQYFGPGTRLTVT.

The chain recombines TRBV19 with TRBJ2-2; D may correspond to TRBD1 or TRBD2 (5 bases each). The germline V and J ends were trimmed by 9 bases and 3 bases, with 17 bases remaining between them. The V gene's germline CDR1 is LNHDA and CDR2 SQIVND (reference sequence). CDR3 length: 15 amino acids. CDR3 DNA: TGTGCCAGCCGCTTAGATCAGGGAGACACCGGGGAGCTGTTTTTT. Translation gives CASRLDQGDTGELFF.

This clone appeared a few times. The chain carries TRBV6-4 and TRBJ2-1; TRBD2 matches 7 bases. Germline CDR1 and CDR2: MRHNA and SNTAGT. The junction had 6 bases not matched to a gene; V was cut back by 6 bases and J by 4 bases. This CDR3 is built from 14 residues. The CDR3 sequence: CASRGAGSYNEQFF. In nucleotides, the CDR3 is TGTGCCAGCAGGGGAGCGGGGTCTTACAATGAGCAGTTCTTC.

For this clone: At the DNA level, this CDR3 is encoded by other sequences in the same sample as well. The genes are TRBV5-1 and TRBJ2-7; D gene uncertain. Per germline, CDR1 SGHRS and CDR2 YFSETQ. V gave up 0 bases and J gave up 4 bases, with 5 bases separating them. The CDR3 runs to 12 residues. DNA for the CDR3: TGCGCCAGCAGCTTGGATGCGTACGAGCAGTACTTC. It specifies CASSLDAYEQYF.

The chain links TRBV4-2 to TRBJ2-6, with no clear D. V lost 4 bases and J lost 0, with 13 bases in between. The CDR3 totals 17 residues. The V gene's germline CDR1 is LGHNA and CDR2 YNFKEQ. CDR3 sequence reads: CASSPAGRISGANVLTF. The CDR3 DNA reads TGTGCCAGCAGCCCAGCCGGGCGAATCTCTGGGGCCAACGTCCTGACTTTC.

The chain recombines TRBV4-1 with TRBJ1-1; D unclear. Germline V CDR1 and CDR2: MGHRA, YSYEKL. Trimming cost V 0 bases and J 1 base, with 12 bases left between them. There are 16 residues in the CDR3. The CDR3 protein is CASSQEGKRQNTEAFF. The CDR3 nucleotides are TGCGCCAGCAGCCAAGAGGGGAAGAGACAGAACACTGAAGCTTTCTTT.

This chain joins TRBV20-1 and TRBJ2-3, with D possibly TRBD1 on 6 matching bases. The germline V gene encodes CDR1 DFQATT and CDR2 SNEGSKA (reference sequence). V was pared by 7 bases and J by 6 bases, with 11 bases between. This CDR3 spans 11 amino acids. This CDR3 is CSGPGEDTQYF. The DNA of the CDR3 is TGCAGTGGGCCAGGGGAGGATACGCAGTATTTT.

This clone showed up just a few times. In nucleotides, the CDR3 is TGTGCCAGCAGCCAACAACCTAGCGGGGGCTACAATGAGCAGTTCTTC. Protein product: CASSQQPSGGYNEQFF. The chain uses TRBV4-2 and TRBJ2-1, with 10 bases aligning to TRBD2. From germline, CDR1 is LGHNA and CDR2 YNFKEQ. The CDR3 is 16 amino acids. V lost 2 bases to trimming and J lost 3 bases; unmatched junction nucleotides: 4.

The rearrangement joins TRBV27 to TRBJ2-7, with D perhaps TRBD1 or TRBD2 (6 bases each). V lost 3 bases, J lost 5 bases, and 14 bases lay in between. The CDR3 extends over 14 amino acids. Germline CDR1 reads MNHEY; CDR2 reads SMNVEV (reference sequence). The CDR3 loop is CASSLYGGPNEQYF. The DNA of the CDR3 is TGTGCCAGCAGTTTGTACGGGGGCCCGAACGAGCAGTACTTC.

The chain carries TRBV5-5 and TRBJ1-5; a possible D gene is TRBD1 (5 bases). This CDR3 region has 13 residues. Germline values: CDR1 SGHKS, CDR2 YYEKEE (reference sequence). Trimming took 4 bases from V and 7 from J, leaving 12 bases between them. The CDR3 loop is CASSAQGGQPQHF. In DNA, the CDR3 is TGTGCCAGCAGCGCGCAGGGTGGACAGCCCCAGCATTTT.

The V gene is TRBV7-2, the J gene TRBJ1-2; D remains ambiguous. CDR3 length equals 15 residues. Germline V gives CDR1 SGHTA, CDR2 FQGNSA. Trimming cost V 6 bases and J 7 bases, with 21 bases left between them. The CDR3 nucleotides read TGTGCCAGCAGTAATCCGGTAACCTCCTCGGGTGGCTACACCTTC. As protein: CASSNPVTSSGGYTF. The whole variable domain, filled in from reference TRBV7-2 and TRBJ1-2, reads GAGVSQSPSNKVTEKGKDVELRCDPISGHTALYWYRQSLGQGLEFLIYFQGNSAPDKSGLPSDRFSAERTGGSVSTLTIQRTQQEDSAVYLCASSNPVTSSGGYTFGSGTRLTVV.

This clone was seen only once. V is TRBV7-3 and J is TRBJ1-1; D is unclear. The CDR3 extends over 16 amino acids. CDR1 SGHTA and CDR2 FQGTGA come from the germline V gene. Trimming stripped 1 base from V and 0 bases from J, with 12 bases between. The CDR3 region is CASSLSPGQMNTEAFF. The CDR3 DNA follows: TGTGCCAGCAGCTTAAGCCCCGGGCAAATGAACACTGAAGCTTTCTTT.

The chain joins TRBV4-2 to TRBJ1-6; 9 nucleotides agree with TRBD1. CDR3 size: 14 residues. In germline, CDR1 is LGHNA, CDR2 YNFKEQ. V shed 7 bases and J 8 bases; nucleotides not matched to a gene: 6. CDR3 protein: CASTPGQGDSPLHF. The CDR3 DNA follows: TGTGCCAGCACCCCGGGACAGGGTGATTCACCCCTCCACTTT.

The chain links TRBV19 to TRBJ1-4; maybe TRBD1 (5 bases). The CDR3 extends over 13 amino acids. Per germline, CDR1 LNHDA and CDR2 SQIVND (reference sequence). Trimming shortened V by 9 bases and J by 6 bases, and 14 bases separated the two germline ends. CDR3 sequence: CASKGQNDEKLFF. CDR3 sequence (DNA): TGTGCCAGCAAAGGACAAAACGATGAAAAACTGTTTTTT. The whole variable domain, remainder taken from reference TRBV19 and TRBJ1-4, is DGGITQSPKYLFRKEGQNVTLSCEQNLNHDAMYWYRQDPGQGLRLIYYSQIVNDFQKGDIAEGYSVSREKKESFPLTVTSAQKNPTAFYLCASKGQNDEKLFFGSGTQLSVL.

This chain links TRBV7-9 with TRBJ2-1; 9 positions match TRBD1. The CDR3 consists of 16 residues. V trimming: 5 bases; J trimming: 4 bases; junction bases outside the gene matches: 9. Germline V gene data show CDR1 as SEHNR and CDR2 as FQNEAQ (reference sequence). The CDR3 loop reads CASSPLPGQGYNEQFF. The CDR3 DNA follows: TGTGCCAGCAGCCCATTACCGGGACAGGGATACAATGAGCAGTTCTTC.

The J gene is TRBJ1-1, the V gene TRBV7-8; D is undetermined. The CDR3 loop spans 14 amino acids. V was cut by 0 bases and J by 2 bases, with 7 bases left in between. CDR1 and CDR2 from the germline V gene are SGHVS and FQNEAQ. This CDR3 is CASSLAQPNTEAFF. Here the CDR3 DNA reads TGTGCCAGCAGCTTAGCGCAACCCAACACTGAAGCTTTCTTT.

The CDR3 DNA reads TGTGCCAGTAGTGCCGAACGGAGCAACTATGGCTACACCTTC. Amino acid sequence: CASSAERSNYGYTF. The chain uses TRBV19 and TRBJ1-2; D unclear. CDR3 size: 14 residues. V was cut by 5 bases and J by 2 bases, with 12 bases left in between. Germline loops: CDR1 LNHDA, CDR2 SQIVND (reference sequence).

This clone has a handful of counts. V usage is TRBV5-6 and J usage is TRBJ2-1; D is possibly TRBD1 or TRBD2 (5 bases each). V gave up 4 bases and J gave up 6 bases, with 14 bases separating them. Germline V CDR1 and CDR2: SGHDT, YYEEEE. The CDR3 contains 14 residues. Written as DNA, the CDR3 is TGTGCCAGCAGCACGTGGGGGTATGGCAATGAGCAGTTCTTC. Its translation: CASSTWGYGNEQFF. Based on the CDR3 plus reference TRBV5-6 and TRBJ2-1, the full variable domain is DAGVTQSPTHLIKTRGQQVTLRCSPKSGHDTVSWYQQALGQGPQFIFQYYEEEERQRGNFPDRFSGHQFPNYSSELNVNALLLGDSALYLCASSTWGYGNEQFFGPGTRLTVL.

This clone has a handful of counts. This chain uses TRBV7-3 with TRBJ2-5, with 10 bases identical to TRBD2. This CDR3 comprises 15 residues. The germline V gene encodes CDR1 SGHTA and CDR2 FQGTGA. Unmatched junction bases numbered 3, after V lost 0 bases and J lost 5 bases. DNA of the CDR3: TGTGCCAGCAGCTTAACCCCTAGCGGGGGTGAGACCCAGTACTTC. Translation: CASSLTPSGGETQYF.

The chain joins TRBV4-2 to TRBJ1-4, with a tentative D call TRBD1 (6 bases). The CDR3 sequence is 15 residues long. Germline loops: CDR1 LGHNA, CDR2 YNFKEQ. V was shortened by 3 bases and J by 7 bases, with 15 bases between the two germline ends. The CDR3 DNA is TGTGCCAGCAGCCACAGGGACGCAGGGGTTGAAAAACTGTTTTTT. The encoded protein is CASSHRDAGVEKLFF.

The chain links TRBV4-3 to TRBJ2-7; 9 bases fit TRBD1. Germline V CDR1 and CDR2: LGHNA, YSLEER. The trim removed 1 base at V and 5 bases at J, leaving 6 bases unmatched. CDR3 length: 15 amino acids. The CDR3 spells CASSQGGDRAHEQYF. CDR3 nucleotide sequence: TGCGCCAGCAGCCAAGGGGGGGACAGGGCCCACGAGCAGTACTTC.

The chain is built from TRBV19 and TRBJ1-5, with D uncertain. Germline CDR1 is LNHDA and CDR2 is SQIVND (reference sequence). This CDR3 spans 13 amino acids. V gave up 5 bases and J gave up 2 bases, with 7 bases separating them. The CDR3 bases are TGTGCCAGTAGTTTCGTCGGCAATCAGCCCCAGCATTTT. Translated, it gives CASSFVGNQPQHF.

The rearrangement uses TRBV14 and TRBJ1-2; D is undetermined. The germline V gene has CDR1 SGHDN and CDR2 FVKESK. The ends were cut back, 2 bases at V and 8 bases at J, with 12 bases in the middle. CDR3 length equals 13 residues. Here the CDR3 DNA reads TGTGCCAGCAGCCAACTCCAGACAAAGGGCTACACCTTC. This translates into CASSQLQTKGYTF.

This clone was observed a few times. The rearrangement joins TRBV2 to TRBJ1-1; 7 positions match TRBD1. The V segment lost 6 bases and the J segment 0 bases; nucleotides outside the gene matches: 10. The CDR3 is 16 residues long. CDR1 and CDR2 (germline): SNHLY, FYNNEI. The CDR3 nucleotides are TGTGCCAGCAGGACAGCAACGGGACAGCTGAACACTGAAGCTTTCTTT. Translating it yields CASRTATGQLNTEAFF.

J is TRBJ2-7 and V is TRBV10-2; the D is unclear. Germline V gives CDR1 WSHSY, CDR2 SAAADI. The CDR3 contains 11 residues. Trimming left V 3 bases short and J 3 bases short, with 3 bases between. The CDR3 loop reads CASSDFYEQYF. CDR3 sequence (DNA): TGCGCCAGCAGTGACTTCTACGAGCAGTACTTC.

CDR3 sequence (DNA): TGTGCCAGCAGCTTCCTAGGGGGCAGCAATCAGCCCCAGCATTTT. It encodes CASSFLGGSNQPQHF. V usage is TRBV7-9 and J usage is TRBJ1-5; 7 positions agree with TRBD1. The J segment lost 1 base and the V segment lost 3 bases, leaving 3 bases of the junction unmatched. In germline, CDR1 is SEHNR, CDR2 FQNEAQ (reference sequence). The CDR3 totals 15 residues.

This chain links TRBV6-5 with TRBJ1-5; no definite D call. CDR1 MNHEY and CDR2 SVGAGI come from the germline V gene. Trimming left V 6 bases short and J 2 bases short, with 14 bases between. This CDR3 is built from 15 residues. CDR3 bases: TGTGCCAGCAGGACGAACGTGTATGGCAATCAGCCCCAGCATTTT. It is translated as CASRTNVYGNQPQHF.